Listed here are 29 T cell receptor beta chains from one sample, sequenced in a study of response to subunit inactivated influenza vaccine. TCRdb fed the RT-PCR reads into MiXCR, producing one record per CDR3 protein. The table shows hundreds of thousands of distinct CDR3 sequences, with about 15% occurring only once. This sample comprised PBMCs from blood, obtained approximately 13 days after vaccination. All receptors come from a man aged 50-60 years who received an inactivated influenza vaccine.

This clonotype has more than one count but fewer than ten. The chain carries TRBV7-2 and TRBJ2-1; 7 positions match TRBD2. The CDR3 contains 16 residues. Trimming at V came to 0 bases and at J to 4 bases, leaving 6 bases not matched to a gene. CDR1 and CDR2 (germline): SGHTA, FQGNSA. CDR3 DNA: TGTGCCAGCAGCTTAGCGGCGGCTAGCGGATACAATGAGCAGTTCTTC. Protein sequence: CASSLAAASGYNEQFF. The full variable domain, its missing parts supplied by reference TRBV7-2 and TRBJ2-1, is GAGVSQSPSNKVTEKGKDVELRCDPISGHTALYWYRQSLGQGLEFLIYFQGNSAPDKSGLPSDRFSAERTGGSVSTLTIQRTQQEDSAVYLCASSLAAASGYNEQFFGPGTRLTVL.

The chain links TRBV12-3 or TRBV12-4 to TRBJ2-7; 11 nucleotides agree with TRBD1. J gave up 6 bases and V 6 bases, and 16 bases lay outside the gene matches. This CDR3 contains 17 residues. CDR3: CASSRGTGGGRRGEQYF. DNA for the CDR3: TGTGCCAGCAGCAGGGGGACAGGGGGAGGTAGACGGGGCGAGCAGTACTTC.

The chain employs TRBV29-1 and TRBJ2-2; perhaps TRBD2 as D (6 bases). Between the trimmed V and J ends, which lost 6 bases and 6 bases, there was a span of 14 bases. The CDR3 totals 13 residues. Germline V gives CDR1 SQVTM, CDR2 ANQGSEA. The CDR3 loop is CSVAGPGAGELFF. The CDR3 DNA reads as TGCAGCGTGGCGGGACCCGGGGCCGGGGAGCTGTTTTTT.

This clonotype was counted only a few times. V is TRBV6-6 and J is TRBJ1-4; D remains unclear. Germline lookup yields CDR1 MNHNY and CDR2 SVGAGI (reference sequence). V lost 7 bases, J lost 8 bases, and 8 bases lay in between. The CDR3 covers 11 residues. Written as DNA, the CDR3 is TGTGCCAGCAAGACTGACGAAAAACTGTTTTTT. Translation gives CASKTDEKLFF.

This clonotype appeared a few times. The rearrangement uses TRBV18 and TRBJ1-4; 7 bases agree with TRBD1. The germline V gene encodes CDR1 KGHSH and CDR2 LQKENI. The CDR3 spans 15 residues. Trimming cost V 3 bases and J 4 bases; bases outside gene matches: 5. The DNA for the CDR3 is TGTGCCAGCTCACCTTTCCAGGGGGATAATGAAAAACTGTTTTTT. Translating it yields CASSPFQGDNEKLFF.

The V gene is TRBV6-2 or TRBV6-3, the J gene TRBJ2-7; 9 nucleotides line up with TRBD1. This CDR3 contains 14 residues. Germline CDR1 is MNHEY and CDR2 is SVGEGT. Trimming took 6 bases from V and 3 from J; bases not matched to a gene: 6. In DNA form, the CDR3 reads TGTGCCAGCAGACTTGGACAGGGGAGCTACGAGCAGTACTTC. As protein: CASRLGQGSYEQYF.

The sample holds a few counts of this clonotype. The chain employs TRBV9 and TRBJ2-6; TRBD1 aligns across 7 bases. CDR1 and CDR2 (germline): SGDLS, YYNGEE. Losses at the gene ends were 1 base for V and 0 bases for J; bases not matched to a gene: 10. The length of the CDR3 is 19 residues. This CDR3 reads CASSVFGQVGFSGANVLTF. The CDR3, as DNA: TGTGCCAGCAGCGTATTCGGACAGGTTGGTTTCTCTGGGGCCAACGTCCTGACTTTC. Filled out from reference TRBV9 and TRBJ2-6, the complete variable domain reads DSGVTQTPKHLITATGQRVTLRCSPRSGDLSVYWYQQSLDQGLQFLIQYYNGEERAKGNILERFSAQQFPDLHSELNLSSLELGDSALYFCASSVFGQVGFSGANVLTFGAGSRLTVL.

The chain combines TRBV5-1 with TRBJ2-5; TRBD2 might be the D (5 bases). Germline CDR1 is SGHRS and CDR2 is YFSETQ. The germline V and J ends were trimmed by 7 bases and 1 base, with 11 bases remaining between them. The CDR3 sequence is 13 residues long. This CDR3 is CASRGNIQETQYF. CDR3 bases: TGCGCCAGCCGGGGTAACATCCAAGAGACCCAGTACTTC.

The chain carries TRBV12-3 or TRBV12-4 and TRBJ1-1, with a weak D call TRBD1 (6 bases). V lost 5 bases and J 6 bases, leaving 22 bases between the germline ends. This CDR3 has 16 residues. Here the CDR3 reads CASSTRDSGGGSEAFF. CDR3 coding DNA: TGTGCCAGCAGTACCCGGGATTCGGGGGGCGGGTCTGAAGCTTTCTTT.

This rearrangement joins TRBV19 to TRBJ1-6; D not certain. Germline assignment: CDR1 LNHDA and CDR2 SQIVND (reference sequence). The V end lost 2 bases, the J end lost 6 bases, and 11 bases lay between the germline ends. CDR3 length: 15 amino acids. The CDR3 nucleotides are TGTGCCAGTAGTATAAGTGGGATGGGTAATTCACCCCTCCACTTT. Its protein product is CASSISGMGNSPLHF.

Many counts were recorded for this clonotype. The gene calls are TRBV12-3 or TRBV12-4 and TRBJ2-7; the D is unclear. Trimming took 1 base from V and 3 from J, leaving 7 bases between them. The CDR3 spans 13 residues. In nucleotides, the CDR3 is TGTGCCAGCAGTTTAGACCCAAACTACGAGCAGTACTTC. This translates into CASSLDPNYEQYF.

The V call is TRBV18, the J call TRBJ2-7, with D perhaps matching TRBD2 (7 bases). Trimming took 2 bases from V and 2 from J, leaving 13 bases between them. Germline V lookup: CDR1 KGHSH, CDR2 LQKENI. The CDR3 runs to 15 residues. Here the CDR3 DNA reads TGTGCCAGCTCACCAGCGAAGGGGGGGACCTACGAGCAGTACTTC. It yields the protein CASSPAKGGTYEQYF.

This clonotype was picked up a small number of times. This rearrangement joins TRBV7-2 to TRBJ2-7, with D tentatively TRBD2 (5 bases). Trimming pared 5 bases from V and 4 bases from J, leaving 12 bases between. CDR3 length: 13 amino acids. The germline gives CDR1 SGHTA, CDR2 FQGNSA. The CDR3 protein is CASSHLPGYEQYF. The CDR3 region has the DNA TGTGCCAGCAGCCACCTGCCGGGATACGAGCAGTACTTC.

This clonotype appeared a few times. This rearrangement joins TRBV28 to TRBJ1-5; D possibly corresponds to TRBD1 (6 bases). Trimming shortened V by 3 bases and J by 6 bases, and 12 bases separated the two germline ends. Germline V gene data show CDR1 as MDHEN and CDR2 as SYDVKM. The CDR3 is made up of 14 amino acids. The DNA of the CDR3 is TGTGCCAGCAGTTTGCCTCGGACAGTTCAGCCCCAGCATTTT. Protein product: CASSLPRTVQPQHF.

V usage is TRBV5-1 and J usage is TRBJ1-1, with D uncertain. The V gene's germline CDR1 is SGHRS and CDR2 YFSETQ. CDR3 size: 13 residues. The ends were cut back, 0 bases at V and 8 bases at J, with 11 bases in the middle. CDR3: CASSLDDGREAFF. The CDR3 nucleotides are TGCGCCAGCAGCTTGGATGACGGAAGGGAAGCTTTCTTT.

This clonotype turned up a few times. The V and J genes are TRBV7-2 and TRBJ2-2; D call uncertain. In germline, CDR1 is SGHTA, CDR2 FQGNSA. The germline V and J ends were trimmed by 5 bases and 4 bases, with 11 bases remaining between them. The CDR3 is made up of 14 amino acids. DNA of the CDR3: TGTGCCAGCAGCGGCTACGGACGCACCGGGGAGCTGTTTTTT. Translated, it gives CASSGYGRTGELFF.

The V call is TRBV20-1, the J call TRBJ1-4; no clear D gene. The CDR3 has 14 amino acids. The V end was cut by 2 bases, the J end by 3 bases, with 10 bases between. In germline, CDR1 is DFQATT, CDR2 SNEGSKA (reference sequence). Here the CDR3 DNA reads TGCAGTGCTAGAAAGGGTACAGCTAATGAAAAACTGTTTTTT. Amino acid sequence: CSARKGTANEKLFF.

This clonotype was seen a handful of times. The V and J genes are TRBV6-1 and TRBJ1-5; 8 nucleotides align to TRBD1. This CDR3 spans 13 amino acids. V gave up 7 bases and J gave up 7 bases; unmatched junction bases: 6. Germline CDR1 is MNHNS and CDR2 is SASEGT. CDR3: CASTQGAYQPQHF. CDR3 bases: TGTGCCAGCACTCAGGGGGCTTACCAGCCCCAGCATTTT.

The chain is built from TRBV14 and TRBJ2-7; 11 nucleotides line up with TRBD1. Germline assignment: CDR1 SGHDN and CDR2 FVKESK. J lost 0 bases, V lost 5 bases, and 9 bases had no gene match. The CDR3 sequence is 17 residues long. The chain's CDR3 is CASSSGTGGPHSYEQYF. CDR3 DNA: TGTGCCAGCAGCTCCGGGACAGGGGGACCACACTCCTACGAGCAGTACTTC.

The chain's CDR3 is CSATLAGGGTGELFF. The CDR3, as DNA: TGCAGTGCTACCCTAGCGGGGGGGGGCACCGGGGAGCTGTTTTTT. The chain combines TRBV20-1 with TRBJ2-2, with 12 positions matching TRBD2. The CDR3 has 15 amino acids. CDR1 is DFQATT and CDR2 is SNEGSKA in the germline V gene (reference sequence). The V segment lost 4 bases and the J segment 4 bases; nucleotides outside the gene matches: 4.

The table lists this clonotype with a few counts. This chain connects TRBV7-9 to TRBJ2-7, with TRBD2 as a possible D gene (6 bases). This CDR3 is 12 amino acids long. V was cut by 4 bases and J by 4 bases, with 8 bases left in between. Per germline, CDR1 SEHNR and CDR2 FQNEAQ (reference sequence). The CDR3 is CASSYRGYEQYF. The CDR3 DNA sequence: TGTGCCAGCAGCTACCGGGGGTACGAGCAGTACTTC.

The J gene is TRBJ2-2, the V gene TRBV20-1; 7 bases map to TRBD1. The germline V gene has CDR1 DFQATT and CDR2 SNEGSKA (reference sequence). The CDR3 sequence is 14 residues long. V trimming: 1 base; J trimming: 7 bases; junction bases outside the gene matches: 6. The CDR3 DNA follows: TGCAGTGCTAGAGGTGTACAGGGGATCGGGGAGCTGTTTTTT. Translation: CSARGVQGIGELFF.

This clonotype came up many times. One end of the junction does not line up with germline, which may come from a read error. The rearrangement joins TRBV7-7 to TRBJ2-1; no definite D call. This CDR3 spans 13 amino acids. Germline-derived CDR1 and CDR2 are SSHAT and FNYEAQ (reference sequence). CDR3 residues: CASSPRTYNEQFF. In DNA form, the CDR3 reads TGTGCTAGCAGCCCCCGCACCTACAATGAGCAGTTCTTC.

The CDR3 spells CSAHISGADTQYF. The CDR3 nucleotides read TGCAGTGCACACATTAGCGGGGCAGATACGCAGTATTTT. The chain joins TRBV20-1 to TRBJ2-3; TRBD2 agrees at 8 bases. V shed 6 bases, J shed 4 bases, and the junction held 6 bases outside the gene matches. There are 13 residues in the CDR3. The germline V gene has CDR1 DFQATT and CDR2 SNEGSKA (reference sequence).

This clonotype has a handful of counts. The chain employs TRBV5-1 and TRBJ1-1, with D possibly matching TRBD1 (5 bases). The germline CDR1 and CDR2 sequences are SGHRS and YFSETQ. This CDR3 has 15 amino acids. V shed 4 bases and J shed 0 bases, with 13 bases lying between them. The CDR3 loop is CASSVRQTVNTEAFF. In DNA form, the CDR3 reads TGCGCCAGCAGCGTAAGACAGACGGTGAACACTGAAGCTTTCTTT. The whole variable domain, remainder taken from reference TRBV5-1 and TRBJ1-1, is KAGVTQTPRYLIKTRGQQVTLSCSPISGHRSVSWYQQTPGQGLQFLFEYFSETQRNKGNFPGRFSGRQFSNSRSEMNVSTLELGDSALYLCASSVRQTVNTEAFFGQGTRLTVV.

This clonotype has only a few counts. This chain uses TRBV28 with TRBJ1-6, with D possibly matching TRBD1 (5 bases). Germline values: CDR1 MDHEN, CDR2 SYDVKM. The CDR3 runs to 17 residues. Trimming stripped 3 bases from V and 7 bases from J, with 19 bases between. CDR3 sequence reads: CASSFGAGWLGNSPLHF. For the CDR3, the DNA is TGTGCCAGCAGTTTTGGGGCAGGGTGGCTGGGAAATTCACCCCTCCACTTT. Full variable domain (missing parts from reference TRBV28 and TRBJ1-6): DVKVTQSSRYLVKRTGEKVFLECVQDMDHENMFWYRQDPGLGLRLIYFSYDVKMKEKGDIPEGYSVSREKKERFSLILESASTNQTSMYLCASSFGAGWLGNSPLHFGNGTRLTVT.

This clonotype showed up just a few times. V and J are TRBV24-1 and TRBJ2-7, with 7 bases lining up with TRBD1. Germline CDR1 and CDR2: KGHDR and SFDVKD. J was trimmed by 1 base and V by 6 bases; bases with no gene match: 11. This CDR3 is 16 amino acids long. CDR3 DNA: TGTGCCACCAGTTTTCATCCGGACAGGTCTTCCTACGAGCAGTACTTC. The encoded protein is CATSFHPDRSSYEQYF.

This clonotype was recorded a few times. This rearrangement joins TRBV11-3 to TRBJ2-3, with TRBD1 matching over 10 bases. There are 17 residues in the CDR3. CDR1 is SGHNT, CDR2 YENEEA, per germline. V was pared by 1 base and J by 7 bases, with 11 bases of the junction left unmatched. CDR3 bases: TGTGCCAGCAGCTTAGCCGCCGGGACAGGGGCCCGATATACGCAGTATTTT. Translating gives CASSLAAGTGARYTQYF.

V usage is TRBV7-2 and J usage is TRBJ2-7; 9 bases map to TRBD2. Trimming cost V 8 bases and J 2 bases; bases outside gene matches: 4. The CDR3 loop spans 13 amino acids. The germline CDR1 and CDR2 sequences are SGHTA and FQGNSA. CDR3 sequence reads: CASRVAGAYEQYF. The CDR3 DNA reads TGTGCCAGCCGAGTAGCGGGGGCCTACGAGCAGTACTTC.